Listed below are T cell receptor beta chains from one sample, sequenced in a study of blood T cell repertoires in COVID-19. Repertoires were generated with immunoSEQ multiplex PCR, while TCRdb's copy carries only in-frame clones and drops some. The repertoire includes hundreds of thousands of clones, roughly 90% of them detected once, and 0.8% to 1% sits in the top ten. Sample: PBMCs or T cells enriched from blood (not recorded which). All receptors come from a woman between 25 and 40 years old who had recovered from COVID-19. The CDR3 runs from the conserved cysteine through the conserved F or W. The D gene is left open where the match is weak. Not every row has a clone size; where given, it reads once, few, many or a size class.

V gene	clone size	J gene	D gene	CDR3 protein	CDR3 DNA
TRBV2	.	TRBJ2-5	TRBD2	CATGGVQETQYF	TGTGCCACCGGGGGGGTACAAGAGACCCAGTACTTC
TRBV29-1	.	TRBJ1-5	.	CSVGSGVNQPQHF	TGCAGCGTTGGTTCAGGGGTAAATCAGCCCCAGCATTTT
TRBV5-1	.	TRBJ1-4	.	CASSKGVPNEKLFF	TGCGCCAGCAGCAAGGGGGTTCCTAATGAAAAACTGTTTTTT
TRBV27	.	TRBJ2-4	TRBD2	CASSLRPGGGIQYF	TGTGCCAGCAGTTTACGACCCGGGGGGGGCATTCAGTACTTC
TRBV30	.	TRBJ2-7	.	CAWSGDTLYEQYF	TGTGCCTGGAGTGGGGACACACTCTACGAGCAGTACTTC
TRBV9	.	TRBJ2-3	.	CASSPPSGGGGTDTQYF	TGTGCCAGCAGCCCGCCGTCTGGGGGGGGCGGCACAGATACGCAGTATTTT
TRBV19	.	TRBJ1-1	.	CASSIDRGGRNTEAFF	TGTGCCAGTAGTATAGATCGGGGGGGCCGGAACACTGAAGCTTTCTTT
TRBV9	few	TRBJ2-7	.	CASSVGDSSYEQYF	TGTGCCAGCAGCGTAGGAGACAGTTCCTACGAGCAGTACTTC
TRBV5-6	.	TRBJ2-5	TRBD1	CASSSFDRGVLETQYF	TGTGCCAGCAGCTCCTTTGACAGGGGGGTCTTAGAGACCCAGTACTTC
TRBV7-6	.	TRBJ2-6	TRBD1	CASSSTGGLAGANVLTF	TGTGCCAGCAGCTCGACAGGGGGCCTAGCTGGGGCCAACGTCCTGACTTTC
TRBV5-1	.	TRBJ2-1	.	CASTPYGHNEQFF	TGCGCCAGCACCCCCTATGGTCACAATGAGCAGTTCTTC
TRBV27	.	TRBJ2-3	.	CASSFQQGGAQYF	TGTGCCAGCAGTTTCCAACAGGGTGGTGCGCAGTATTTT
TRBV3-1/TRBV3-2	.	TRBJ2-3	TRBD2	CASSQWSGGATDTQYF	TGTGCCAGCAGCCAATGGAGCGGGGGGGCGACAGATACGCAGTATTTT
TRBV2	.	TRBJ1-4	.	CASRTRGTGPKKLFF	TGTGCCAGCAGGACACGGGGGACGGGTCCAAAAAAACTGTTTTTT
TRBV7-2	.	TRBJ2-7	.	CASSPNRARLGEQYF	TGTGCCAGCAGCCCTAACAGGGCCAGGCTAGGCGAGCAGTACTTC
TRBV5-1	few	TRBJ2-1	.	CASSTQGNEQFF	TGCGCCAGCAGTACCCAGGGGAATGAGCAGTTCTTC
TRBV10-3	.	TRBJ2-7	TRBD1	CASVGAGTGVYEQYF	TGTGCCAGCGTGGGAGCCGGGACAGGAGTCTACGAGCAGTACTTC
TRBV6-2/TRBV6-3	.	TRBJ2-1	.	CASSSPPSNEQFF	TGTGCCAGCAGTTCCCCCCCCTCCAATGAGCAGTTCTTC
TRBV4-3	.	TRBJ1-2	TRBD1	CASSQAGQVVYGYTF	TGCGCCAGCAGCCAAGCGGGACAGGTTGTCTATGGCTACACCTTC
TRBV3-1/TRBV3-2	once	TRBJ2-6	TRBD1	CATGQGISGANVLTF	TGTGCCACGGGACAGGGAATCTCTGGGGCCAACGTCCTGACTTTC
TRBV9	.	TRBJ2-1	.	CASSATSRASSSYNEQFF	TGTGCCAGCAGCGCTACTAGCAGAGCATCGAGCTCCTACAATGAGCAGTTCTTC
TRBV5-1	.	TRBJ2-5	TRBD2	CASSLTSGSGETQYF	TGCGCCAGCAGCTTGACTAGCGGGAGTGGGGAGACCCAGTACTTC
TRBV30	.	TRBJ2-3	.	CAWSATGFSRDTQYF	TGTGCCTGGAGTGCCACAGGGTTCTCCCGAGATACGCAGTATTTT
TRBV4-3	.	TRBJ1-2	.	CASSQDRGIGKNYGYTF	TGCGCCAGCAGCCAAGATCGAGGTATCGGGAAAAACTATGGCTACACCTTC
TRBV15	.	TRBJ1-2	.	CATSVLPNYGYTF	TGTGCCACCAGCGTACTCCCGAACTATGGCTACACCTTC
TRBV6-4	.	TRBJ1-6	TRBD1	CASSRTGDYNSPLHF	TGTGCCAGCAGCCGGACAGGGGACTATAATTCACCCCTCCACTTT
TRBV7-9	.	TRBJ1-1	.	CASSLDSGNTEAFF	TGTGCCAGCAGCTTAGACTCAGGGAACACTGAAGCTTTCTTT
TRBV18	.	TRBJ1-2	TRBD1	CASSPTPGQGLGANYGYTF	TGTGCCAGCTCACCTACGCCCGGACAGGGCCTAGGAGCTAACTATGGCTACACCTTC
TRBV19	.	TRBJ1-5	TRBD1	CASSIRDRGNYQPQHF	TGTGCCAGTAGTATTCGGGACAGGGGGAATTATCAGCCCCAGCATTTT
TRBV5-1	.	TRBJ2-3	TRBD1	CASSSGRGLDTDTQYF	TGCGCCAGCAGCTCTGGCAGGGGGTTGGACACAGATACGCAGTATTTT
TRBV19	.	TRBJ1-4	TRBD1	CASSVPGTGLATNEKLFF	TGTGCCAGTAGCGTACCCGGGACAGGCCTTGCAACTAATGAAAAACTGTTTTTT
TRBV20-1	.	TRBJ1-4	.	CSASPQTNEKLFF	TGCAGTGCTAGTCCCCAAACTAATGAAAAACTGTTTTTT
TRBV5-1	once	TRBJ1-1	TRBD1	CASSWAGTGFEAFF	TGCGCCAGCAGCTGGGCCGGGACAGGGTTTGAAGCTTTCTTT
TRBV11-2	few	TRBJ2-4	.	CASSPAWGDWAIQYF	TGTGCCAGCAGCCCGGCTTGGGGAGATTGGGCCATTCAGTACTTC
TRBV11-3	.	TRBJ1-4	TRBD1	CASSLPRDRGGYNEKLFF	TGTGCCAGCAGCTTACCCAGGGACAGGGGGGGATATAATGAAAAACTGTTTTTT
TRBV7-9	.	TRBJ1-1	TRBD1	CASSSQDREISEAFF	TGTGCCAGCAGTTCGCAGGACAGGGAGATTTCTGAAGCTTTCTTT
TRBV19	.	TRBJ2-1	.	CASGLGGPGNEQFF	TGTGCCAGTGGCCTCGGGGGGCCGGGCAATGAGCAGTTCTTC
TRBV28	.	TRBJ1-5	TRBD1	CASTLTGTGNQPQHF	TGTGCCAGCACCCTCACCGGGACAGGGAATCAGCCCCAGCATTTT
TRBV4-3	.	TRBJ2-7	.	CASSWARNTFYEQYF	TGCGCCAGCAGCTGGGCCCGAAACACTTTCTACGAGCAGTACTTC
TRBV28	.	TRBJ2-2	.	CASSLLRTGELFF	TGTGCCAGCAGTTTATTGAGGACCGGGGAGCTGTTTTTT
TRBV29-1	.	TRBJ1-2	TRBD1	CSVSNGQAAGYTF	TGCAGCGTCTCGAATGGACAGGCGGCCGGCTACACCTTC
TRBV7-9	.	TRBJ1-2	TRBD1	CASSLRDRAFYGYTF	TGTGCCAGCAGCTTACGGGACAGGGCGTTCTATGGCTACACCTTC
TRBV20-1	.	TRBJ1-2	TRBD1	CSANDRAGYTF	TGCAGTGCTAATGACAGGGCCGGCTACACCTTC
TRBV29-1	.	TRBJ2-2	TRBD2	CSVELLAGVVPGELFF	TGCAGCGTTGAATTACTAGCGGGAGTAGTCCCCGGGGAGCTGTTTTTT